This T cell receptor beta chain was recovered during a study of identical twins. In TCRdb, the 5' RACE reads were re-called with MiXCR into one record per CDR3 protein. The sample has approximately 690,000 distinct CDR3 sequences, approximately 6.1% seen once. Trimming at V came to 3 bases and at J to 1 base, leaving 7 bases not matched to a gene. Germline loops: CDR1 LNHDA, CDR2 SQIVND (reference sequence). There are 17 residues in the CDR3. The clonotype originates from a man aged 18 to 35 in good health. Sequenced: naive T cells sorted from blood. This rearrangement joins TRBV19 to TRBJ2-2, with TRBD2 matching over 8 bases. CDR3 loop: CASSISAGGGNTGELFF. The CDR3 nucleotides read TGTGCCAGTAGTATCTCCGCGGGAGGAGGGAACACCGGGGAGCTGTTTTTT.